The T cell receptor beta chain under discussion was sequenced for a study of blood T cell repertoires in COVID-19. Overall study: From T cells, B-cell-depleted T cells, or PBMCs came the material, which was cDNA or gDNA.

This study enrolled people aged about 18 to 100 from 20 to 25 US geographic areas. Which cohort a participant joined came from the clinical history participants gave. Profiled with immunoSEQ multiplex PCR; TCRdb holds only in-frame clones, not every one. The table includes roughly 250,000 clones, 86% detected once. This CDR3 region has 14 residues. V lost 5 bases, J lost 2 bases, and 4 bases stayed unmatched. CDR1 SGHAT and CDR2 FQDESV come from the germline V gene (reference sequence). The chain couples TRBV11-1 to TRBJ2-7; TRBD2 matches at 9 bases. The sample taken for sequencing was PBMCs or T cells enriched from blood (not recorded which). This TCR was recovered from a woman in her fifties or sixties who had recovered from COVID-19. The CDR3 nucleotides are TGTGCCAGCAGCGCCAGGACTAGCGCCTACGAGCAGTACTTC. The encoded protein is CASSARTSAYEQYF. The full variable domain, rest sourced from reference TRBV11-1 and TRBJ2-7, is EAEVAQSPRYKITEKSQAVAFWCDPISGHATLYWYRQILGQGPELLVQFQDESVVDDSQLPKDRFSAERLKGVDSTLKIQPAELGDSAMYLCASSARTSAYEQYFGPGTRLTVT.